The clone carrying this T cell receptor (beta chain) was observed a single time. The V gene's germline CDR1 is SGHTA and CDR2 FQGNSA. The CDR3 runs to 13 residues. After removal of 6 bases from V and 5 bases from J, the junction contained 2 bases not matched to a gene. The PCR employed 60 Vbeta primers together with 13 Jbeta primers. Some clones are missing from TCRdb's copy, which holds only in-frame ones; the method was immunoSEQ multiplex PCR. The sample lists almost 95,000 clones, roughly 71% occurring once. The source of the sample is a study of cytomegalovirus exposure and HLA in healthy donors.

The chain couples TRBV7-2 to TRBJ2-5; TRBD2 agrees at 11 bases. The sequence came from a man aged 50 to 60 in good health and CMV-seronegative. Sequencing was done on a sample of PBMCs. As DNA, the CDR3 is TGTGCCAGCAGTCCTAGCGGGGGGGAGACCCAGTACTTC. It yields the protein CASSPSGGETQYF. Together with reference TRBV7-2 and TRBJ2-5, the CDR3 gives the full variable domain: GAGVSQSPSNKVTEKGKDVELRCDPISGHTALYWYRQSLGQGLEFLIYFQGNSAPDKSGLPSDRFSAERTGGSVSTLTIQRTQQEDSAVYLCASSPSGGETQYFGPGTRLLVL.